Below, 23 T cell receptor beta chains from the same sample are listed, as sequenced in a study of CD8 T cells in Susac syndrome. Random-hexamer reverse transcription was applied to roughly 0.5 to 1 ug RNA. TCRdb independently ran MiXCR on the immunoSEQ multiplex PCR reads; one entry per CDR3 protein. The sample includes some 400,000 distinct CDR3 sequences, around 85% of them seen just once. Input material: CD8+ T cells from PBMCs. These receptor sequences come from a human donor with multiple sclerosis.

This clonotype appeared a single time. The chain uses TRBV4-2 and TRBJ2-1; TRBD2 is a possible D gene (5 bases). The V gene lost 0 bases and the J gene lost 8 bases, with 11 bases spanning the gap. Germline values: CDR1 LGHNA, CDR2 YNFKEQ. The CDR3 runs 14 residues. CDR3 nucleotides: TGTGCCAGCAGCCAAGAGAGGGATGGTCATGAGCAGTTCTTC. This encodes CASSQERDGHEQFF.

The rearrangement uses TRBV10-3 and TRBJ1-1, with D perhaps matching TRBD1 (5 bases). Trimming stripped 9 bases from V and 2 bases from J, with 13 bases between. Looked up from germline, CDR1 is ENHRY and CDR2 is SYGVKD. The CDR3 is 13 residues long. The CDR3 loop is CAIQGNLNTEAFF. CDR3 coding DNA: TGTGCCATTCAGGGAAACCTAAACACTGAAGCTTTCTTT.

The chain uses TRBV15 and TRBJ1-2, with a tentative D call TRBD1 (5 bases). The CDR3 has 17 residues. The V end lost 1 base, the J end lost 0 bases, and 15 bases lay between the germline ends. Looked up from germline, CDR1 is LNHNV and CDR2 is YYDKDF (reference sequence). Here the CDR3 DNA reads TGTGCCACCAGCAGAGGGGAGGACTGGACACCTAACTATGGCTACACCTTC. As protein: CATSRGEDWTPNYGYTF.

This clonotype appeared a few times. CDR3 sequence: CAWSGAYEQYF. The DNA of the CDR3 is TGTGCCTGGAGTGGGGCATACGAGCAGTACTTC. The chain uses TRBV30 and TRBJ2-7; D uncertain. Trimming left V 1 base short and J 4 bases short, with 5 bases between. Germline CDR1 GTSNPN, CDR2 SVGIG (reference sequence). The CDR3 is made up of 11 amino acids.

This chain links TRBV19 with TRBJ1-1; 9 bases line up with TRBD1. Germline V CDR1 and CDR2: LNHDA, SQIVND (reference sequence). Unmatched junction bases numbered 13, after V lost 4 bases and J lost 4 bases. The CDR3 has 17 residues. In DNA form, the CDR3 reads TGTGCCAGTAGTACTTCGCTGGGACAGGGATTGAGCACTGAAGCTTTCTTT. Its translation is CASSTSLGQGLSTEAFF.

This chain connects TRBV23-1 to TRBJ1-5; D is unclear. TRBV23-1 is marked as an open reading frame, function uncertain. Trimming removed 4 bases at V and 9 bases at J, with 7 bases between. The CDR3 totals 11 residues. CDR3 residues: CASSPVGPQHF. CDR3 DNA: TGCGCCAGCAGTCCCGTGGGGCCCCAGCATTTT.

This chain connects TRBV7-9 to TRBJ1-2; the match to TRBD1 covers 7 bases. In germline, CDR1 is SEHNR, CDR2 FQNEAQ (reference sequence). V lost 2 bases, J lost 6 bases, and 6 bases stayed unmatched. The CDR3 consists of 14 residues. The CDR3 DNA follows: TGTGCCAGCAGCTTACCGGGACAGAAGGATGGCTACACCTTC. Amino acid sequence: CASSLPGQKDGYTF.

The rearrangement joins TRBV2 to TRBJ1-4; possible D gene TRBD1, 5 bases. V shed 2 bases and J shed 5 bases, with 9 bases lying between them. The germline gives CDR1 SNHLY, CDR2 FYNNEI. This CDR3 is built from 14 residues. This CDR3 reads CASSESWGNEKLFF. In DNA form, the CDR3 reads TGTGCCAGCAGTGAATCCTGGGGCAATGAAAAACTGTTTTTT.

For the CDR3, the DNA is TGTGCCAGCTCGCCCATAGACAGGCCCCTAAGTGGGGCTTTCTTT. Its protein is CASSPIDRPLSGAFF. The rearrangement links TRBV18 to TRBJ1-1, with TRBD1 as a possible D gene (6 bases). Germline CDR1 KGHSH, CDR2 LQKENI. The CDR3 spans 15 residues. V lost 6 bases, J lost 11 bases, and 25 bases lay in between.

This chain uses TRBV27 with TRBJ1-6; tentative D call: TRBD1 (5 bases). Germline loops: CDR1 MNHEY, CDR2 SMNVEV (reference sequence). CDR3 length equals 12 residues. V was cut by 8 bases and J by 10 bases, with 12 bases left in between. The CDR3 spells CASSFGGSPLHF. Here the CDR3 DNA reads TGTGCCAGCTCTTTCGGGGGATCACCCCTCCACTTT.

The chain couples TRBV5-4 to TRBJ1-1; D ambiguous. Germline CDR1 SGHNT, CDR2 YYREEE (reference sequence). The CDR3 consists of 13 residues. The V and J ends lost 0 bases and 7 bases respectively, with 10 bases between them. The CDR3 protein is CASSLDTDGEAFF. The DNA for the CDR3 is TGTGCCAGCAGCTTGGACACGGACGGTGAAGCTTTCTTT.

The sample holds a few counts of this clonotype. The chain joins TRBV27 to TRBJ1-4; D is uncertain. Germline V gene lookup returns CDR1 MNHEY and CDR2 SMNVEV (reference sequence). The length of the CDR3 is 15 residues. Trimming took off 5 bases at V and 4 bases at J, with 14 bases between the two ends. DNA for the CDR3: TGTGCCAGCAGTCTCACGGCCGAGTATAATGAAAAACTGTTTTTT. Protein: CASSLTAEYNEKLFF.

In nucleotides, the CDR3 is TGTGCCAGTTGGGGATCCGGGGAGCTGTTTTTT. Its protein product is CASWGSGELFF. The chain recombines TRBV27 with TRBJ2-2; D is ambiguous. The V end was cut by 9 bases, the J end by 6 bases, with 8 bases between. This CDR3 has 11 residues. Per germline, CDR1 MNHEY and CDR2 SMNVEV (reference sequence).

This clonotype occurred once. V and J are TRBV7-6 and TRBJ1-5, with TRBD1 as a possible D gene (5 bases). CDR1 is SGHVS, CDR2 FNYEAQ, per germline. The CDR3 covers 14 residues. V was clipped by 5 bases and J by 13 bases, with 21 bases between them. In DNA, the CDR3 is TGTGCCAGCAGCACAGACGGCAGGGCGAGCAGGCAGCATTTT. Translated: CASSTDGRASRQHF.

The chain has TRBV29-1 and TRBJ2-4; D is unclear. The CDR3 runs 13 residues. The ends were cut back, 3 bases at V and 0 bases at J, with 6 bases in the middle. The germline CDR1 and CDR2 sequences are SQVTM and ANQGSEA. The CDR3 nucleotides read TGCAGCGTTGAGATACTAGCCAAAAACATTCAGTACTTC. Its translation is CSVEILAKNIQYF.

J is TRBJ2-1 and V is TRBV7-9; 15 bases align to TRBD2. Germline CDR1 and CDR2: SEHNR and FQNEAQ (reference sequence). The CDR3 sequence is 19 residues long. Trimming removed 5 bases from V and 0 bases from J; junction bases left unmatched: 8. Written as DNA, the CDR3 is TGTGCCAGCAGCCCGGGACTAGCGGGAGGCGGTAGCTCCTACAATGAGCAGTTCTTC. The encoded protein is CASSPGLAGGGSSYNEQFF.

The chain links TRBV29-1 to TRBJ2-1, with D uncertain. The germline gives CDR1 SQVTM, CDR2 ANQGSEA. The CDR3 loop spans 13 amino acids. V was clipped by 3 bases and J by 4 bases, with 10 bases between them. CDR3: CSVELRPYNEQFF. The CDR3 nucleotides are TGCAGCGTTGAGTTACGGCCGTACAATGAGCAGTTCTTC.

The chain links TRBV27 to TRBJ2-5, with unresolved D. The CDR3 is made up of 16 amino acids. V was pared by 0 bases and J by 5 bases, with 16 bases between. Germline V gene data show CDR1 as MNHEY and CDR2 as SMNVEV (reference sequence). The CDR3 loop reads CASSLSVDIAQETQYF. DNA for the CDR3: TGTGCCAGCAGTTTATCAGTTGACATCGCACAGGAGACCCAGTACTTC.

V usage is TRBV4-1 and J usage is TRBJ2-5; the D gene is possibly TRBD2 (6 bases). The CDR3 length is 15 residues. V lost 0 bases to trimming and J lost 0 bases, with 8 bases between them. From germline, CDR1 is MGHRA and CDR2 YSYEKL. As DNA, the CDR3 is TGCGCCAGCAGCCAAGACGGGGACTACCAAGAGACCCAGTACTTC. This encodes CASSQDGDYQETQYF.

This sequence joins TRBV27 and TRBJ2-5, with 13 nucleotides matching TRBD2. Per germline, CDR1 MNHEY and CDR2 SMNVEV (reference sequence). V lost 6 bases, J lost 1 base, and 8 bases stayed unmatched. The CDR3 covers 17 residues. The CDR3 region is CASRPGLAGNLQETQYF. Here the CDR3 DNA reads TGTGCCAGCAGACCGGGACTAGCGGGGAACCTCCAAGAGACCCAGTACTTC.

The chain carries TRBV6-5 and TRBJ2-7; D is ambiguous. Germline CDR1 is MNHEY and CDR2 is SVGAGI. The CDR3 totals 15 residues. V lost 2 bases to trimming and J lost 0 bases, with 11 bases between them. CDR3 residues: CASSYELSSSYEQYF. The CDR3 bases are TGTGCCAGCAGTTACGAATTATCTAGCTCCTACGAGCAGTACTTC.

This clonotype was detected once. CDR3 protein: CASSPNRGRFSEQYF. The CDR3 DNA follows: TGTGCCAGCAGCCCGAACAGGGGGCGCTTCAGCGAGCAGTACTTC. The chain employs TRBV4-2 and TRBJ2-7; 9 bases match TRBD1. Germline trimming cut 4 bases from V and 6 bases from J; bases unmatched to any gene: 10. CDR3 size: 15 residues. CDR1 and CDR2 from the germline V gene are LGHNA and YNFKEQ.

The chain has TRBV7-8 and TRBJ2-5; D not certain. With 1 base removed from V and 3 bases from J, the gap between germline ends came to 15 bases. CDR1 and CDR2 from the germline V gene are SGHVS and FQNEAQ. The CDR3 has 16 residues. The CDR3 is CASSLEARSTKETQYF. For the CDR3, the DNA is TGTGCCAGCAGCTTAGAGGCCCGGTCAACTAAAGAGACCCAGTACTTC.